This TCR beta chain appears in the sequencing data of a study of technical replicates of blood from a few donors. Here immunoSEQ multiplex PCR was the method, and the copy in TCRdb shows in-frame clones only, minus some. The data show 68,000 or so clones, with about 91% seen just once and about 0.4% held by the top ten. CDR3 length: 15 residues. Between the trimmed V and J ends, which lost 6 bases and 4 bases, there was a span of 15 bases. The germline V gene has CDR1 SEHNR and CDR2 FQNEAQ (reference sequence). This sequence originates from a human donor in good health. Sequencing used T cells isolated from PBMCs. The V call is TRBV7-9, the J call TRBJ2-2, with D possibly matching TRBD2 (5 bases). As DNA, the CDR3 is TGTGCCAGCAGTAGGGCCGCGGCGGGCACCGGGGAGCTGTTTTTT. Its protein is CASSRAAAGTGELFF.